The source of this T cell receptor (beta chain) is a study of T-cell memory formation after mild COVID-19. Study at large: Among the donors, TCR clusters were largely specific to each donor.

One entry per CDR3 protein, called by TCRdb with MiXCR from the 5' RACE reads. The table includes 400,000 to 500,000 distinct CDR3 sequences, 20% detected once. In its sample, this clonotype was seen many times. Its antigen is still unknown. The CDR3 sequence is 13 residues long. Germline values: CDR1 SQVTM, CDR2 ANQGSEA. The V and J ends lost 7 bases and 0 bases respectively, with 10 bases between them. Study-wide results and limits: Clones that got smaller from day 15 to 85 had even CD4/CD8, while clones growing later tipped toward CD4+.

The chain carries TRBV29-1 and TRBJ1-3; D is undetermined. The sequence came from an adult woman who had mild COVID-19 (a few samples of this study predate the infection). Cell type and time point are not known. Source material: PBMCs or a T cell subset sorted from them (not recorded which). Written as DNA, the CDR3 is TGCAGCGCACGGACGGGCTCTGGAAACACCATATATTTT. Residues: CSARTGSGNTIYF.